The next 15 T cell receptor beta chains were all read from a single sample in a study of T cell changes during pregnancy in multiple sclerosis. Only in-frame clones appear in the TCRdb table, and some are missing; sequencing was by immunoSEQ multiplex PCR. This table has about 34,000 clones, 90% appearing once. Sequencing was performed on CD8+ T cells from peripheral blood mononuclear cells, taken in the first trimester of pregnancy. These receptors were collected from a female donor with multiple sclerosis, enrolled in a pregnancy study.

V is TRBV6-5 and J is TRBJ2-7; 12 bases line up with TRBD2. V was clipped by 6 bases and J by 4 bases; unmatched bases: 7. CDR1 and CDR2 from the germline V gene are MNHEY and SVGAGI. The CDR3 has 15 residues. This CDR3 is CASRPTSGRGYEQYF. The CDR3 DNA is TGTGCCAGCAGACCGACTAGCGGGAGAGGGTACGAGCAGTACTTC.

The CDR3 here is CASSLLAGGSVYEQFF. CDR3 nucleotide sequence: TGTGCCAGCAGTTTGCTAGCGGGAGGGTCGGTCTATGAGCAGTTCTTC. The V call is TRBV28, the J call TRBJ2-1, with 12 bases fitting TRBD2. Germline V gene lookup returns CDR1 MDHEN and CDR2 SYDVKM. The V segment lost 3 bases and the J segment 8 bases; nucleotides outside the gene matches: 8. The CDR3 extends over 16 amino acids. The full variable domain, with the rest looked up from reference TRBV28 and TRBJ2-1, is DVKVTQSSRYLVKRTGEKVFLECVQDMDHENMFWYRQDPGLGLRLIYFSYDVKMKEKGDIPEGYSVSREKKERFSLILESASTNQTSMYLCASSLLAGGSVYEQFFGPGTRLTVL.

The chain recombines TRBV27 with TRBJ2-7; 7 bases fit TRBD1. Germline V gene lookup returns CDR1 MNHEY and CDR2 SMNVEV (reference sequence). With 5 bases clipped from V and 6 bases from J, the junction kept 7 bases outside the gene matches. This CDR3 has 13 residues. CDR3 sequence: CASSPGTVGEQYF. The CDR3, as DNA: TGTGCCAGCAGTCCCGGGACAGTTGGCGAGCAGTACTTC.

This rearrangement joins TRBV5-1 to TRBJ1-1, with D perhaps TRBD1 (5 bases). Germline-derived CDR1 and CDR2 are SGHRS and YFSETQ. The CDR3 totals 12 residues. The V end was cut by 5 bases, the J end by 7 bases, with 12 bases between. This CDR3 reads CASRAGHDEAFF. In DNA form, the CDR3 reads TGCGCCAGCAGGGCAGGGCATGATGAAGCTTTCTTT.

The CDR3 bases are TGTGCCAGCAGCTTCACGGGAGGGAACACTGAAGCTTTCTTT. Amino acids: CASSFTGGNTEAFF. This sequence joins TRBV13 and TRBJ1-1; D is unclear. Trimming took off 3 bases at V and 1 base at J, with 9 bases between the two ends. The germline gives CDR1 PRHDT, CDR2 FYEKMQ (reference sequence). The CDR3 has 14 amino acids.

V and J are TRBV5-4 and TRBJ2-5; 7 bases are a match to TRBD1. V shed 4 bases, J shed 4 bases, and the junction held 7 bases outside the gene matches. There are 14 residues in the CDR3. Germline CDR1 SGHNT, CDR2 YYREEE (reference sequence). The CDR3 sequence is CASSPPRGRETQYF. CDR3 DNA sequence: TGTGCCAGCAGCCCCCCTAGGGGGCGAGAGACCCAGTACTTC.

This chain's CDR3 is CASSVRGAKNIQYF. Written as DNA, the CDR3 is TGTGCCAGCAGTGTCAGGGGAGCCAAAAACATTCAGTACTTC. This chain joins TRBV27 and TRBJ2-4, with D perhaps matching TRBD1 (6 bases). CDR1 MNHEY and CDR2 SMNVEV come from the germline V gene (reference sequence). Trimming took off 5 bases at V and 0 bases at J, with 8 bases between the two ends. The CDR3 is 14 residues long.

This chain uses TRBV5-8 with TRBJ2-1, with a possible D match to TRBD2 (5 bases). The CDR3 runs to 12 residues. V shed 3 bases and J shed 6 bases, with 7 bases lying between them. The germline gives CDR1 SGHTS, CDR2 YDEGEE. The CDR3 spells CASSSGINEQFF. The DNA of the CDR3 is TGTGCCAGCAGCTCGGGGATCAATGAGCAGTTCTTC.

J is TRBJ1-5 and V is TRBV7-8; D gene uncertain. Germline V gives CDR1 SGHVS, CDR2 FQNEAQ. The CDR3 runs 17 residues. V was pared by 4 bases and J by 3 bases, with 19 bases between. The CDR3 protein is CASSSQRMQVYNQPQHF. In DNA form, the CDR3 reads TGTGCCAGCAGCTCCCAAAGGATGCAGGTATACAATCAGCCCCAGCATTTT.

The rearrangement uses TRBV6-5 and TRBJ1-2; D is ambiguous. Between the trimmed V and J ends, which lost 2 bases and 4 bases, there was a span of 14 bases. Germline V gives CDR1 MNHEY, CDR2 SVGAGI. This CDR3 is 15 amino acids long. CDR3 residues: CASSYRLSGFYGYTF. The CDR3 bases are TGTGCCAGCAGTTACCGCCTGAGCGGCTTCTATGGCTACACCTTC.

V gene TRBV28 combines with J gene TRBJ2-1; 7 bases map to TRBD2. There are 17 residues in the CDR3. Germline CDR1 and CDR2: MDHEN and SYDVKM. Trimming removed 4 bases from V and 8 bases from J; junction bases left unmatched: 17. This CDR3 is CASSYGMSGNFGDEQFF. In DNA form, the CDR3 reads TGTGCCAGCAGTTACGGGATGAGCGGGAATTTCGGGGATGAGCAGTTCTTC. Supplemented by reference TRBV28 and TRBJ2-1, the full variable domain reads DVKVTQSSRYLVKRTGEKVFLECVQDMDHENMFWYRQDPGLGLRLIYFSYDVKMKEKGDIPEGYSVSREKKERFSLILESASTNQTSMYLCASSYGMSGNFGDEQFFGPGTRLTVL.

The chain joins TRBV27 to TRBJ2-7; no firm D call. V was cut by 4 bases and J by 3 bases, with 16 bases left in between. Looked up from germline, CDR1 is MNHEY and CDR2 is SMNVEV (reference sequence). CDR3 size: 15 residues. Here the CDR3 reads CASSWAPSKHYEQYF. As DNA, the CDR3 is TGTGCCAGCAGTTGGGCCCCATCAAAACACTACGAGCAGTACTTC.

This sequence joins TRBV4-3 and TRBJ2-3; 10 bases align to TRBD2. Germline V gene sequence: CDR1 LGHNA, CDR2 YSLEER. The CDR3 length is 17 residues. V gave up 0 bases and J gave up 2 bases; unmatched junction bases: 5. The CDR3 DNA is TGCGCCAGCAGCCAAGAACTAGCGGGATACCACACAGATACGCAGTATTTT. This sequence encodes CASSQELAGYHTDTQYF.

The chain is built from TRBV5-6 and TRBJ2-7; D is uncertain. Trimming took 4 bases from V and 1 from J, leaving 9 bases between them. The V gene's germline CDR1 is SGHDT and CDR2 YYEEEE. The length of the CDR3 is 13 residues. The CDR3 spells CASSPGSSYEQYF. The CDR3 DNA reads TGTGCCAGCAGCCCAGGTTCATCCTACGAGCAGTACTTC.

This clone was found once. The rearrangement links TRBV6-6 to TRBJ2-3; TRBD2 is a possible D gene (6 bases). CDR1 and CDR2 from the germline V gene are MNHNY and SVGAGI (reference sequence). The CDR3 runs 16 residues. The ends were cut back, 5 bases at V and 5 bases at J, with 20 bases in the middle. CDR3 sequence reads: CASSSSGTPTEDTQYF. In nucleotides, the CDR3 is TGTGCCAGCAGTAGCTCCGGGACTCCAACCGAAGATACGCAGTATTTT.